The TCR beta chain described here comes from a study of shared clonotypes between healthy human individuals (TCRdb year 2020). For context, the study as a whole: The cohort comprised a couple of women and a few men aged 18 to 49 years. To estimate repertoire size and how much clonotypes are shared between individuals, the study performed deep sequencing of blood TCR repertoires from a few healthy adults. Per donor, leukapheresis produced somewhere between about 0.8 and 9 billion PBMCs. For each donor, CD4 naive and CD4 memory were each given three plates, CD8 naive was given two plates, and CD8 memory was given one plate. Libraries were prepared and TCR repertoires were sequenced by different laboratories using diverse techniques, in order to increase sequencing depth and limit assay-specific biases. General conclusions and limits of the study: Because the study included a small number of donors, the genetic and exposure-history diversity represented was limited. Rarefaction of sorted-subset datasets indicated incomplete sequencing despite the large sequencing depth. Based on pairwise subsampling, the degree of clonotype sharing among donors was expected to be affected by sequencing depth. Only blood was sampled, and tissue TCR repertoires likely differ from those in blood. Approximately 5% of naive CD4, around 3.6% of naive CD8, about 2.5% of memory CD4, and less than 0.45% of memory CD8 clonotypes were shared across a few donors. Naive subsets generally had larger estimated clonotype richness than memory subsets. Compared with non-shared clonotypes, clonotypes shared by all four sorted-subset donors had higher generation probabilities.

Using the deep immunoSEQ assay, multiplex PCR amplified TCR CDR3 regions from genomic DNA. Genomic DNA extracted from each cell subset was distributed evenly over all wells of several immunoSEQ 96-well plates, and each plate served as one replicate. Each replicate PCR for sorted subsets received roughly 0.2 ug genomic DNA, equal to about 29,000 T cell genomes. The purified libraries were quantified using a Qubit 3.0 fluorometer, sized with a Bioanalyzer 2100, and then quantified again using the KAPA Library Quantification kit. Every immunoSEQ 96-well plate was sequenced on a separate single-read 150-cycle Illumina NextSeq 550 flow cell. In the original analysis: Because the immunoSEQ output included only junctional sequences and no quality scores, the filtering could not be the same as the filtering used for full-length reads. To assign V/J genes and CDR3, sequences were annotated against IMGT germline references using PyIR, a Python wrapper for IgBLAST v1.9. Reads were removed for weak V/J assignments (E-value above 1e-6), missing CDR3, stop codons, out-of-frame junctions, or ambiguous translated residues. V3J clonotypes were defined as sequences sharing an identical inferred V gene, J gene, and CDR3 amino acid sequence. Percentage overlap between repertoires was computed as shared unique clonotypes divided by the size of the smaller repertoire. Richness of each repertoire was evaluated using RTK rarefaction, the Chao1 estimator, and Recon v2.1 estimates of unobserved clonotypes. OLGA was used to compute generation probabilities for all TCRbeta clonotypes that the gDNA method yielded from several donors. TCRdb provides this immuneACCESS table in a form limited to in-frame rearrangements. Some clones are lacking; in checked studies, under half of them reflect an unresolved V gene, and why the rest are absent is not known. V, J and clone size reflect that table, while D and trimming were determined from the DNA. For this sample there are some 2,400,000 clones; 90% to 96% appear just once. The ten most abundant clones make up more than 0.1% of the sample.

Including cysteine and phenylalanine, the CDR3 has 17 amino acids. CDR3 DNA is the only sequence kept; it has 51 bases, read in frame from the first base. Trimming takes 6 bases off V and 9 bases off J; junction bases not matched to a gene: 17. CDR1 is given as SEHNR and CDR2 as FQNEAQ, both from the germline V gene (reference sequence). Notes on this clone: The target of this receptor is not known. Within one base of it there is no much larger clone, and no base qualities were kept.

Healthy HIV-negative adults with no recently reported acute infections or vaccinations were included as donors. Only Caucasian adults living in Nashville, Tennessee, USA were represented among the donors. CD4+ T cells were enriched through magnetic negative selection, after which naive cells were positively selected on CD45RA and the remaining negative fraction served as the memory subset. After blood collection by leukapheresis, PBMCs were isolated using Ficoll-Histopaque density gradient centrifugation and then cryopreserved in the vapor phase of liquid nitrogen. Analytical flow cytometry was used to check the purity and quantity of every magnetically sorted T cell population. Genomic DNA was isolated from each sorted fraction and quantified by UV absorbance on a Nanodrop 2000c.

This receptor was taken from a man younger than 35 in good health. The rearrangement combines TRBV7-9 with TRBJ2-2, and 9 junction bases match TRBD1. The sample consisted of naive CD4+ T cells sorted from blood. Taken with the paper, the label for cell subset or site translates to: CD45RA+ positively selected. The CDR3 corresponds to CASSYNVGTGIARELFF. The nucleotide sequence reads TGTGCCAGCAGTTACAATGTCGGGACAGGGATCGCGCGGGAGCTGTTTTTT.